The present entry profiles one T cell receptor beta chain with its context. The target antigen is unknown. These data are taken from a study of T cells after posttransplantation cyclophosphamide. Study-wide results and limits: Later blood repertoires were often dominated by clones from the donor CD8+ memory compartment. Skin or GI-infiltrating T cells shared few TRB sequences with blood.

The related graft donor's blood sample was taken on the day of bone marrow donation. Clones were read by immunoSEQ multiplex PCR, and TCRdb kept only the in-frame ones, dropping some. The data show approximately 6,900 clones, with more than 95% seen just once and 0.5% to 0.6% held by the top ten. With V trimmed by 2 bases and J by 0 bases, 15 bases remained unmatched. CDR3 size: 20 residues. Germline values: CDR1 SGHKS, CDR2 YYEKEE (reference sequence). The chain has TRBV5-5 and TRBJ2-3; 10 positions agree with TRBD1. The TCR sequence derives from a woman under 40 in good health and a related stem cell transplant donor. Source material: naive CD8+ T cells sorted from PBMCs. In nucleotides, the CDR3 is TGTGCCAGCAGCTTCCCTATAGTCGGGACAGGGGTACCTAGCACAGATACGCAGTATTTT. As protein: CASSFPIVGTGVPSTDTQYF.